One sample yielded the 13 T cell receptor beta chains listed below, sequenced in a study of cytotoxic CD8 clonotypes in ibrutinib-treated CLL (dated by TCRdb to the early 2020s). The time point label corresponds to: approximately twelve months on ibrutinib. Library prep was done by the immunoSEQ multiplex PCR assay. The table comes from immuneACCESS by way of TCRdb, which keeps in-frame sequences with V and J called. Part of the clones is missing from these tables; in studies checked, under half for an unresolved V gene and the rest for unknown reasons. This sample holds under 200,000 clones; over 65% were observed only once. Roughly 1.9% of the sample rests with the top ten. The source material was PBMCs, sampled after 12 months of ibrutinib treatment. These receptors all stem from a human donor with chronic lymphocytic leukemia.

The chain carries TRBV18 and TRBJ2-3; tentative D call: TRBD1 (6 bases). This CDR3 contains 12 residues. Per the germline V gene, CDR1 is KGHSH and CDR2 is LQKENI. Trimming left V 6 bases short and J 6 bases short, with 10 bases between. CDR3 protein: CASSGRGDTQYF. CDR3 in DNA: TGTGCCAGCTCCGGTAGGGGGGATACGCAGTATTTT.

This sequence joins TRBV5-1 and TRBJ1-3, with TRBD1 identical over 7 bases. Trimming removed 5 bases from V and 5 bases from J; junction bases left unmatched: 7. The CDR3 loop spans 14 amino acids. The V gene's germline CDR1 is SGHRS and CDR2 YFSETQ. The CDR3 spells CASSLSGGRNTIYF. CDR3 bases: TGCGCCAGCAGTTTGTCAGGGGGGAGAAACACCATATATTTT.

This chain links TRBV28 with TRBJ2-3; 8 bases are shared with TRBD2. CDR1 and CDR2 from the germline V gene are MDHEN and SYDVKM. V was clipped by 5 bases and J by 4 bases; unmatched bases: 14. This CDR3 region has 17 residues. The CDR3 sequence is CASSPRGSGIHADTQYF. DNA of the CDR3: TGTGCCAGCAGTCCCCGGGGTAGCGGGATTCACGCAGATACGCAGTATTTT. The full variable domain, rest sourced from reference TRBV28 and TRBJ2-3, is DVKVTQSSRYLVKRTGEKVFLECVQDMDHENMFWYRQDPGLGLRLIYFSYDVKMKEKGDIPEGYSVSREKKERFSLILESASTNQTSMYLCASSPRGSGIHADTQYFGPGTRLTVL.

This clone was seen at least ten times. This chain connects TRBV7-2 to TRBJ1-1, with D unclear. V lost 5 bases to trimming and J lost 5 bases, with 9 bases between them. The CDR3 spans 12 residues. CDR1 SGHTA and CDR2 FQGNSA come from the germline V gene. The CDR3 DNA is TGTGCCAGCAGCCTTAGTGGAACTGAAGCTTTCTTT. This gives the protein CASSLSGTEAFF.

This rearrangement joins TRBV10-3 to TRBJ2-7; 12 positions agree with TRBD2. V lost 5 bases, J lost 7 bases, and 3 bases stayed unmatched. Germline assignment: CDR1 ENHRY and CDR2 SYGVKD. CDR3 length: 13 residues. CDR3 nucleotide sequence: TGTGCCATCAGTTCTAGCGGGGGGGCGGAGCAGTACTTC. Amino acid sequence: CAISSSGGAEQYF.

The chain uses TRBV7-3 and TRBJ2-3; TRBD2 matches 8 bases. Germline trimming cut 1 base from V and 1 base from J; bases unmatched to any gene: 4. In germline, CDR1 is SGHTA, CDR2 FQGTGA. The CDR3 totals 16 residues. This chain's CDR3 is CASSLKAGVRTDTQYF. CDR3 nucleotide sequence: TGTGCCAGCAGCTTAAAAGCGGGGGTCCGCACAGATACGCAGTATTTT.

The chain uses TRBV10-2 and TRBJ2-6, with D perhaps TRBD1 (6 bases). Germline CDR1 is WSHSY and CDR2 is SAAADI. With 6 bases removed from V and 1 base from J, the gap between germline ends came to 10 bases. The CDR3 extends over 15 amino acids. This CDR3 is CASRAGVSGANVLTF. The DNA for the CDR3 is TGCGCCAGCAGGGCAGGGGTTTCTGGGGCCAACGTCCTGACTTTC.

For this clone: An end of the junction does not agree with germline; a read error may underlie this. The J gene is TRBJ2-3, the V gene TRBV7-7, with 8 bases fitting TRBD2. Germline V CDR1 and CDR2: SSHAT, FNYEAQ (reference sequence). There are 15 residues in the CDR3. The chain's CDR3 is CASSLGLGRTDTQYF. The DNA of the CDR3 is TGTGCTAGCAGCTTGGGACTAGGGCGCACAGATACGCAGTATTTT.

This CDR3 reads CASSLTGSYEQYF. CDR3 nucleotides: TGTGCCAGCAGTTTGACAGGTTCCTACGAGCAGTACTTC. The V and J genes are TRBV27 and TRBJ2-7; D possibly corresponds to TRBD1 (6 bases). The germline gives CDR1 MNHEY, CDR2 SMNVEV (reference sequence). The CDR3 is made up of 13 amino acids. Deletions cut 3 bases from V and 1 base from J, with 7 bases between.

The chain combines TRBV4-3 with TRBJ2-2; 7 nucleotides line up with TRBD2. Germline CDR1 and CDR2: LGHNA and YSLEER. J was trimmed by 1 base and V by 0 bases; bases with no gene match: 11. There are 19 residues in the CDR3. The CDR3 DNA is TGCGCCAGCAGCCAAGATAGATTCTCCCTAGCGGTGAACACCGGGGAGCTGTTTTTT. Translating it yields CASSQDRFSLAVNTGELFF.

The chain couples TRBV27 to TRBJ2-1; D tentatively fits TRBD1 or TRBD2 (5 bases each). CDR3 length: 16 amino acids. Per the germline V gene, CDR1 is MNHEY and CDR2 is SMNVEV (reference sequence). Trimming took off 3 bases at V and 4 bases at J, with 16 bases between the two ends. CDR3 sequence: CASSFAPGRLYNEQFF. The DNA of the CDR3 is TGTGCCAGCAGTTTCGCACCGGGACGGCTTTACAATGAGCAGTTCTTC.

The chain is built from TRBV9 and TRBJ2-1, with 8 positions matching TRBD2. The germline V gene encodes CDR1 SGDLS and CDR2 YYNGEE. The CDR3 is 15 amino acids. Trimming at V came to 0 bases and at J to 10 bases, leaving 9 bases not matched to a gene. The CDR3 nucleotides are TGTGCCAGCAGCGTAGCGGGAGGGTTGGTAGAAGAGCAGTTCTTC. As protein: CASSVAGGLVEEQFF. Full variable domain (rest looked up from reference TRBV9 and TRBJ2-1): DSGVTQTPKHLITATGQRVTLRCSPRSGDLSVYWYQQSLDQGLQFLIQYYNGEERAKGNILERFSAQQFPDLHSELNLSSLELGDSALYFCASSVAGGLVEEQFFGPGTRLTVL.

This chain joins TRBV5-6 and TRBJ1-2, with D possibly matching TRBD1 (6 bases). CDR1 and CDR2 from the germline V gene are SGHDT and YYEEEE. The length of the CDR3 is 14 residues. Trimming stripped 4 bases from V and 4 bases from J, with 14 bases between. The CDR3 bases are TGTGCCAGCAGCCGGCTTGGGACAAGCTATGGCTACACCTTC. This codes for CASSRLGTSYGYTF.